This entry lists 26 T cell receptor beta chains sequenced from one sample in a study of blood T cell repertoires in COVID-19. The table came from immunoSEQ multiplex PCR; TCRdb's copy has only in-frame clones and leaves some out. The sample records about 240,000 clones, roughly four fifths being singletons. What was sequenced was PBMCs or T cells enriched from blood (not recorded which). These receptors all come from a woman aged 35 to 49 who had been exposed to COVID-19.

The CDR3 sequence is CASSPTGRKVGNTEAFF. The CDR3 DNA sequence: TGTGCCAGCAGCCCGACAGGGCGGAAGGTTGGAAACACTGAAGCTTTCTTT. The chain carries TRBV7-2 and TRBJ1-1; 7 bases align to TRBD1. Germline V CDR1 and CDR2: SGHTA, FQGNSA. V shed 5 bases and J 2 bases; nucleotides not matched to a gene: 14. CDR3 length: 17 residues. Full variable domain (rest looked up from reference TRBV7-2 and TRBJ1-1): GAGVSQSPSNKVTEKGKDVELRCDPISGHTALYWYRQSLGQGLEFLIYFQGNSAPDKSGLPSDRFSAERTGGSVSTLTIQRTQQEDSAVYLCASSPTGRKVGNTEAFFGQGTRLTVV.

On this clone itself: Other DNA sequences from this sample encode an identical CDR3 as well. V gene TRBV20-1 combines with J gene TRBJ2-1; no firm D call. V was trimmed by 2 bases and J by 4 bases, leaving 3 bases between them. Germline V gene lookup returns CDR1 DFQATT and CDR2 SNEGSKA (reference sequence). The CDR3 is 11 residues long. The CDR3 sequence: CSARRYNEQFF. The CDR3 DNA is TGCAGTGCTAGACGTTACAATGAGCAGTTCTTC.

The chain carries TRBV18 and TRBJ1-3, with TRBD1 matching over 7 bases. Germline V gene sequence: CDR1 KGHSH, CDR2 LQKENI. V was clipped by 1 base and J by 4 bases; unmatched bases: 4. The CDR3 is made up of 15 amino acids. CDR3 DNA sequence: TGTGCCAGCTCACCACAGGGGGCCGGAGGAAACACCATATATTTT. Encoded protein: CASSPQGAGGNTIYF.

The chain carries TRBV24-1 and TRBJ2-5; TRBD2 matches 7 bases. CDR1 KGHDR and CDR2 SFDVKD come from the germline V gene. V lost 5 bases to trimming and J lost 2 bases; unmatched junction nucleotides: 4. The CDR3 extends over 14 amino acids. The CDR3 protein is CATSVGGGQETQYF. In DNA form, the CDR3 reads TGTGCCACCAGTGTGGGGGGGGGACAAGAGACCCAGTACTTC.

The rearrangement links TRBV2 to TRBJ1-1, with D hard to call. CDR1 and CDR2 (germline): SNHLY, FYNNEI. CDR3 length: 12 amino acids. V gave up 10 bases and J gave up 1 base, with 10 bases separating them. The CDR3 loop reads CAKQTENTEAFF. In DNA form, the CDR3 reads TGTGCCAAGCAAACAGAGAACACTGAAGCTTTCTTT.

The V gene is TRBV11-2, the J gene TRBJ1-2, with TRBD1 matching over 8 bases. Germline CDR1 and CDR2: SGHAT and FQNNGV. The V gene end was trimmed by 1 base and the J gene end by 7 bases; junction bases not matched to a gene: 5. CDR3 length equals 14 residues. The chain's CDR3 is CASSLAQGAGGYTF. The DNA of the CDR3 is TGTGCCAGCAGCTTAGCGCAGGGGGCTGGTGGCTACACCTTC.

The J gene is TRBJ1-1, the V gene TRBV3-1 (or the pseudogene TRBV3-2); D call uncertain. This CDR3 region has 13 residues. Germline CDR1 and CDR2: LGHDT and YNNKEL (reference sequence). The V end was cut by 5 bases, the J end by 3 bases, with 10 bases between. As DNA, the CDR3 is TGTGCCAGCAGCTGGTCGAGGTACACTGAAGCTTTCTTT. Its translation: CASSWSRYTEAFF.

The rearrangement uses TRBV28 and TRBJ2-3; D is perhaps TRBD1 (5 bases). Germline CDR1 and CDR2: MDHEN and SYDVKM. The ends were cut back, 6 bases at V and 4 bases at J, with 14 bases in the middle. This CDR3 is 14 amino acids long. The CDR3 DNA reads TGTGCCAGCAGCCCCAGGGATAGGGCAGATACGCAGTATTTT. Translating gives CASSPRDRADTQYF.

The chain combines TRBV10-3 with TRBJ1-6, with D uncertain. The CDR3 is made up of 11 amino acids. Trimming cost V 10 bases and J 7 bases, with 8 bases left between them. Per germline, CDR1 ENHRY and CDR2 SYGVKD. The CDR3 nucleotides are TGTGCCACCCGAGAGAATTCACCCCTCCACTTT. This encodes CATRENSPLHF.

This chain uses TRBV7-3 with TRBJ2-2; D may be TRBD1 (5 bases). The CDR3 loop spans 16 amino acids. V was trimmed by 5 bases and J by 3 bases, leaving 16 bases between them. Looked up from germline, CDR1 is SGHTA and CDR2 is FQGTGA. The chain's CDR3 is CASSDPRAGYTGELFF. The DNA for the CDR3 is TGTGCCAGCAGCGACCCTCGGGCAGGGTACACCGGGGAGCTGTTTTTT.

The chain carries TRBV5-8 and TRBJ2-1; TRBD2 matches at 10 bases. CDR1 and CDR2 from the germline V gene are SGHTS and YDEGEE. With 1 base clipped from V and 5 bases from J, the junction kept 6 bases outside the gene matches. The CDR3 sequence is 16 residues long. The DNA of the CDR3 is TGTGCCAGCAGCTTGACTAGCGGGGTTCCAAACAATGAGCAGTTCTTC. Protein sequence: CASSLTSGVPNNEQFF.

This clone appeared a single time. This chain links TRBV6-2 or TRBV6-3 with TRBJ1-2; TRBD1 agrees at 7 bases. The CDR3 has 14 residues. Looked up from germline, CDR1 is MNHEY and CDR2 is SVGEGT. The trim removed 6 bases at V and 7 bases at J, leaving 11 bases unmatched. The CDR3 reads CASSWGTAFRGYTF. Written as DNA, the CDR3 is TGTGCCAGCAGCTGGGGGACAGCATTTCGTGGCTACACCTTC.

This clone came up once. This chain joins TRBV27 and TRBJ1-1; D may be TRBD1 (5 bases). There are 15 residues in the CDR3. Trimming pared 6 bases from V and 10 bases from J, leaving 24 bases between. Germline CDR1 MNHEY, CDR2 SMNVEV (reference sequence). The CDR3 sequence: CASSKTRDGGSAAFF. As DNA, the CDR3 is TGTGCCAGCAGCAAAACGCGGGACGGGGGATCGGCAGCTTTCTTT.

The genes are TRBV6-5 and TRBJ1-1; 8 bases align to TRBD1. The CDR3 spans 15 residues. The junction had 9 bases not matched to a gene; V was cut back by 6 bases and J by 3 bases. In germline, CDR1 is MNHEY, CDR2 SVGAGI. The CDR3 coding sequence is TGTGCCAGCAGGGGAAGTTACAGGGGGGACACTGAAGCTTTCTTT. Its translation: CASRGSYRGDTEAFF.

This clone was seen a single time. The V and J genes are TRBV19 and TRBJ1-6, with TRBD1 identical over 7 bases. Unmatched junction bases numbered 0, after V lost 6 bases and J lost 4 bases. Per germline, CDR1 LNHDA and CDR2 SQIVND (reference sequence). The CDR3 runs 13 residues. In nucleotides, the CDR3 is TGTGCCAGTAGGGACAGGTATAATTCACCCCTCCACTTT. Protein product: CASRDRYNSPLHF.

V usage is TRBV12-3 or TRBV12-4 and J usage is TRBJ2-5; 7 nucleotides align to TRBD2. This CDR3 comprises 13 residues. V shed 6 bases and J 2 bases; nucleotides not matched to a gene: 3. CDR3 loop: CASRGTKQETQYF. CDR3 nucleotide sequence: TGTGCCAGCAGGGGGACTAAACAAGAGACCCAGTACTTC.

V gene TRBV28 combines with J gene TRBJ2-1; 10 nucleotides line up with TRBD2. The CDR3 contains 15 residues. The V gene's germline CDR1 is MDHEN and CDR2 SYDVKM. V shed 5 bases, J shed 5 bases, and the junction held 6 bases outside the gene matches. The CDR3 spells CASSQQRGGHNEQFF. DNA of the CDR3: TGTGCCAGCAGTCAACAGCGGGGGGGCCACAATGAGCAGTTCTTC.

The chain couples TRBV7-8 to TRBJ2-3; 8 bases agree with TRBD2. The CDR3 runs 16 residues. Germline assignment: CDR1 SGHVS and CDR2 FQNEAQ. The V gene end was trimmed by 1 base and the J gene end by 2 bases; junction bases not matched to a gene: 5. The CDR3 spells CASSLGAGGLTDTQYF. The CDR3 DNA reads as TGTGCCAGCAGCTTAGGGGCGGGGGGACTCACAGATACGCAGTATTTT.

This chain connects TRBV2 to TRBJ2-2; 11 bases agree with TRBD2. V shed 2 bases, J shed 2 bases, and the junction held 4 bases outside the gene matches. This CDR3 is 17 amino acids long. Germline lookup yields CDR1 SNHLY and CDR2 FYNNEI. DNA for the CDR3: TGTGCCAGCAGTGAACTAGCGGGGGGATCAAACACCGGGGAGCTGTTTTTT. This gives the protein CASSELAGGSNTGELFF.

Only a few counts were recorded for this clone. The rearrangement joins TRBV12-3 or TRBV12-4 to TRBJ1-1; TRBD1 is a possible D gene (6 bases). The V end lost 6 bases, the J end lost 5 bases, and 10 bases lay between the germline ends. CDR3 length equals 12 residues. The CDR3 region is CASSPRGTEAFF. CDR3 coding DNA: TGTGCCAGCAGCCCCAGGGGAACTGAAGCTTTCTTT.

V is TRBV27 and J is TRBJ2-4, with 9 positions matching TRBD1. CDR1 and CDR2 from the germline V gene are MNHEY and SMNVEV (reference sequence). CDR3 length equals 13 residues. With 4 bases clipped from V and 6 bases from J, the junction kept 1 base outside the gene matches. The CDR3 sequence: CASSWGQGNIQYF. DNA of the CDR3: TGTGCCAGCAGTTGGGGACAGGGAAACATTCAGTACTTC.

The genes are TRBV5-1 and TRBJ2-2, with TRBD1 identical over 7 bases. The CDR3 length is 17 residues. J gave up 0 bases and V 3 bases, and 8 bases lay outside the gene matches. Germline V gives CDR1 SGHRS, CDR2 YFSETQ. CDR3: CASSSGVGGPNTGELFF. Here the CDR3 DNA reads TGCGCCAGCAGCTCTGGTGTAGGGGGCCCGAACACCGGGGAGCTGTTTTTT. The entire variable domain, with the rest obtained from reference TRBV5-1 and TRBJ2-2, is as follows: KAGVTQTPRYLIKTRGQQVTLSCSPISGHRSVSWYQQTPGQGLQFLFEYFSETQRNKGNFPGRFSGRQFSNSRSEMNVSTLELGDSALYLCASSSGVGGPNTGELFFGEGSRLTVL.

The V gene is TRBV28, the J gene TRBJ2-7; 8 bases match TRBD1. Trimming removed 4 bases from V and 5 bases from J; junction bases left unmatched: 13. The CDR3 covers 16 residues. Germline values: CDR1 MDHEN, CDR2 SYDVKM. DNA of the CDR3: TGTGCCAGCAGTTCCGCGCCAGGACAGGGCCCGGACGAGCAGTACTTC. Translation: CASSSAPGQGPDEQYF.

This clone was seen just once. This chain uses TRBV3-1 (or the pseudogene TRBV3-2) with TRBJ2-5; D uncertain. With 1 base removed from V and 0 bases from J, the gap between germline ends came to 21 bases. This CDR3 comprises 19 residues. Germline V gene sequence: CDR1 LGHDT, CDR2 YNNKEL (reference sequence). CDR3 in DNA: TGTGCCAGCAGCCAAGGAAAAAACCATAAGCACTCCGACCAAGAGACCCAGTACTTC. Translating gives CASSQGKNHKHSDQETQYF.

The rearrangement links TRBV6-5 to TRBJ1-2; 8 positions match TRBD1. The V segment lost 8 bases and the J segment 0 bases; nucleotides outside the gene matches: 5. CDR3 length: 14 amino acids. CDR1 is MNHEY and CDR2 is SVGAGI in the germline V gene. CDR3 sequence: CASPGGLANYGYTF. The DNA of the CDR3 is TGTGCCAGCCCAGGGGGCCTAGCTAACTATGGCTACACCTTC.

This clone was observed once. J is TRBJ2-3 and V is TRBV5-1; TRBD2 matches 8 bases. The V gene end was trimmed by 2 bases and the J gene end by 2 bases; junction bases not matched to a gene: 4. There are 15 residues in the CDR3. Germline CDR1 and CDR2: SGHRS and YFSETQ. The CDR3 loop reads CASSLLADSTDTQYF. CDR3 DNA: TGCGCCAGCAGCTTACTAGCGGACTCCACAGATACGCAGTATTTT.